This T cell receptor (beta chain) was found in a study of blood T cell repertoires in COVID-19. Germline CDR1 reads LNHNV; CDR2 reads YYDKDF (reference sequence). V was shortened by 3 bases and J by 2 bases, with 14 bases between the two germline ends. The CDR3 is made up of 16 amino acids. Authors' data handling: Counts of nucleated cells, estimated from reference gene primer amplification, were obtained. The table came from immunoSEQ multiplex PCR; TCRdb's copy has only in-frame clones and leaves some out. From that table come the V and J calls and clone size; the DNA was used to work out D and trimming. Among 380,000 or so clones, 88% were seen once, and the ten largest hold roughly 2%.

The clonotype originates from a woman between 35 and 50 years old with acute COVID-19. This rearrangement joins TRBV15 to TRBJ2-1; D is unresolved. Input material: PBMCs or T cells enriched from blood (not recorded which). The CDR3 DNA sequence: TGTGCCACCAGCAGGGCGCTATCGCGGACCTACAATGAGCAGTTCTTC. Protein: CATSRALSRTYNEQFF.